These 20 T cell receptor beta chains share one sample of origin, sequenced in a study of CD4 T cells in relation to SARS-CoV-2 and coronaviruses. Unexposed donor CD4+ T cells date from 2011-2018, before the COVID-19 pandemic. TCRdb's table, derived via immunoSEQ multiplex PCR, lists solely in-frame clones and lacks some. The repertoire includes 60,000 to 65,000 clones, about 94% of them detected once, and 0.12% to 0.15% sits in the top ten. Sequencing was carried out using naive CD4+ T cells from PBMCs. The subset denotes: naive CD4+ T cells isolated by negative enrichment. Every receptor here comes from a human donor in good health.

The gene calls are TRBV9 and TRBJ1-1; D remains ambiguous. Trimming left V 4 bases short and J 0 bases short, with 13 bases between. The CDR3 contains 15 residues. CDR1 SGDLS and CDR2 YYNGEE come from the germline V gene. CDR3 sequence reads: CASSKYSNMNTEAFF. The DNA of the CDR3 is TGTGCCAGCAGCAAGTACAGTAACATGAACACTGAAGCTTTCTTT.

The CDR3 here is CSVEGPAGFSYEQYF. DNA for the CDR3: TGCAGCGTTGAAGGCCCAGCGGGATTCTCCTACGAGCAGTACTTC. The J gene is TRBJ2-7, the V gene TRBV29-1; 7 bases line up with TRBD2. The germline V gene encodes CDR1 SQVTM and CDR2 ANQGSEA. The CDR3 has 15 amino acids. The ends lost 1 base at V and 0 bases at J; junction bases unmatched: 6.

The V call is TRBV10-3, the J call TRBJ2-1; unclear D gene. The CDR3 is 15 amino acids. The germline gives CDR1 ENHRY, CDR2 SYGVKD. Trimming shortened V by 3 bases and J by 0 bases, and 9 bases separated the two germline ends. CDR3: CAISEDLSSYNEQFF. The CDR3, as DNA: TGTGCCATCAGTGAAGACCTGAGCTCCTACAATGAGCAGTTCTTC.

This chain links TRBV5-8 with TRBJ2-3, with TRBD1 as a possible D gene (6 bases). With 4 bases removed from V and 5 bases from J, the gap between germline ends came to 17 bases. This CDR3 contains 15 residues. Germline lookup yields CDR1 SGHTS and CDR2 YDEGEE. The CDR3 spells CASSTGQPGGDTQYF. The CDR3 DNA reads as TGTGCCAGCAGCACCGGACAGCCCGGCGGAGATACGCAGTATTTT.

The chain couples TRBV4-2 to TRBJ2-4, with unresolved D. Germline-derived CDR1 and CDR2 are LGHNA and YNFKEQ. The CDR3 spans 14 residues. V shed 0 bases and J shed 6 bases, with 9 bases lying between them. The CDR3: CASSQESSVNIQYF. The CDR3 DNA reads TGTGCCAGCAGCCAAGAATCGAGCGTAAACATTCAGTACTTC.

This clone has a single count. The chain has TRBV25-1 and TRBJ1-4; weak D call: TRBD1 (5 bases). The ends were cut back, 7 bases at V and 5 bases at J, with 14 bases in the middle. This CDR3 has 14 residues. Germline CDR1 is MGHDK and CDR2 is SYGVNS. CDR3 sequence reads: CASIPGGGNEKLFF. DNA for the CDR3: TGTGCCAGCATCCCGGGGGGGGGAAATGAAAAACTGTTTTTT.

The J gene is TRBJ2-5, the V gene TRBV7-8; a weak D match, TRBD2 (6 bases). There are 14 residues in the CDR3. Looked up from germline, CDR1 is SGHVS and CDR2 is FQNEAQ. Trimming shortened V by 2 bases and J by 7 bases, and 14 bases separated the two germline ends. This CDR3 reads CASSLWGEVGTQYF. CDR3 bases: TGTGCCAGCAGCTTATGGGGGGAAGTCGGGACCCAGTACTTC.

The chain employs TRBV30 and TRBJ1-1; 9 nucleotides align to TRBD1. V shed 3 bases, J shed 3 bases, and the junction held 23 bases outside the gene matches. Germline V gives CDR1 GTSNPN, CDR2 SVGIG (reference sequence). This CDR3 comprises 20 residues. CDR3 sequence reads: CAWRGDRVQNLPLGDTEAFF. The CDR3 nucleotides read TGTGCCTGGAGAGGGGACAGGGTCCAGAATCTCCCCCTCGGGGACACTGAAGCTTTCTTT.

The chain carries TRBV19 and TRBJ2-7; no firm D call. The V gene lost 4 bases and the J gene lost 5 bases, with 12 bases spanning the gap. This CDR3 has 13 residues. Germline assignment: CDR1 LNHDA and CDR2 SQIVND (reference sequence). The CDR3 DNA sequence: TGTGCCAGTAGTAACCCAGGCTTCCACGAGCAGTACTTC. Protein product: CASSNPGFHEQYF.

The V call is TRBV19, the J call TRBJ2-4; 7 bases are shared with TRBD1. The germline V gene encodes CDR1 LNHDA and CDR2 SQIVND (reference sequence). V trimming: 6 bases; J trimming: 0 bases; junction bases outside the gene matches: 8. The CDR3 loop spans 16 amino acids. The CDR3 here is CASSTTGTLAKNIQYF. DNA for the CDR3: TGTGCCAGTAGCACGACAGGGACACTAGCCAAAAACATTCAGTACTTC.

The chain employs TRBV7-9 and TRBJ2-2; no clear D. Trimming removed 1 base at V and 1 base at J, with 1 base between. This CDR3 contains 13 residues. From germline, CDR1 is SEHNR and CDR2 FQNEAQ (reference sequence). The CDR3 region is CASSLGNTGELFF. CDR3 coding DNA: TGTGCCAGCAGCTTAGGGAACACCGGGGAGCTGTTTTTT.

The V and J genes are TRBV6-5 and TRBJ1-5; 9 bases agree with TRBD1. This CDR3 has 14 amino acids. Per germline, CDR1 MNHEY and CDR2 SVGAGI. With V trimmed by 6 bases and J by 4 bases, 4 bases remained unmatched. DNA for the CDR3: TGTGCCAGCAGCTCCGGGACAGGGAATCAGCCCCAGCATTTT. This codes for CASSSGTGNQPQHF.

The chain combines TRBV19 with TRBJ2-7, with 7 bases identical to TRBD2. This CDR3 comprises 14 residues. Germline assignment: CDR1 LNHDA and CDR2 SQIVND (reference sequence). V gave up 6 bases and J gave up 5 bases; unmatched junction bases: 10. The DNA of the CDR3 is TGTGCCAGTAGCCCGAGGACTAGTGCCCACGAGCAGTACTTC. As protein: CASSPRTSAHEQYF.

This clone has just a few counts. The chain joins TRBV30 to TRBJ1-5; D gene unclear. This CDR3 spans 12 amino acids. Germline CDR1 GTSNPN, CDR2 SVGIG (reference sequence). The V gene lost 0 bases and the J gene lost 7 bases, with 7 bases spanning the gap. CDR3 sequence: CAWSVGRQPQHF. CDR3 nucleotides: TGTGCCTGGAGTGTCGGCCGGCAGCCCCAGCATTTT. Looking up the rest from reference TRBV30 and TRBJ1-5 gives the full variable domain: SQTIHQWPATLVQPVGSPLSLECTVEGTSNPNLYWYRQAAGRGLQLLFYSVGIGQISSEVPQNLSASRPQDRQFILSSKKLLLSDSGFYLCAWSVGRQPQHFGDGTRLSIL.

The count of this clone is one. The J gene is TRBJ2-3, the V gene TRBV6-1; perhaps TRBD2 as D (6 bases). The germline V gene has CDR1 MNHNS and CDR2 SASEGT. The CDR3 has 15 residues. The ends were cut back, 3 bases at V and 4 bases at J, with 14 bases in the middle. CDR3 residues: CASSDRDRRADTQYF. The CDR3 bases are TGTGCCAGCAGTGACCGGGACCGGAGGGCAGATACGCAGTATTTT.

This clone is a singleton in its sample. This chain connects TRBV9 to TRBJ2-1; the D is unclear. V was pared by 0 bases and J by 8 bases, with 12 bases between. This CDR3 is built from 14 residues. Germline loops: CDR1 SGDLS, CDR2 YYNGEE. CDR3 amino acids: CASSVGSEVYEQFF. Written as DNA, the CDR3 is TGTGCCAGCAGCGTAGGCTCTGAGGTATATGAGCAGTTCTTC.

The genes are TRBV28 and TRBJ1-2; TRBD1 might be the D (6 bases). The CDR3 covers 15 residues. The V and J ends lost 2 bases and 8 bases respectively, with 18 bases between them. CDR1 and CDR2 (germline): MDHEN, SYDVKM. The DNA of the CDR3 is TGTGCCAGCAGTTTAACGTTAGGGGGGGCACGCGGCTACACCTTC. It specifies CASSLTLGGARGYTF.

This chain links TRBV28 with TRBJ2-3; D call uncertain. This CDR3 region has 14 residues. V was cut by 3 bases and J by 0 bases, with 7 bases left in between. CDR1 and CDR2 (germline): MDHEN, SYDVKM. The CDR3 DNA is TGTGCCAGCAGTTTGGCTCCTAGCACAGATACGCAGTATTTT. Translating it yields CASSLAPSTDTQYF.

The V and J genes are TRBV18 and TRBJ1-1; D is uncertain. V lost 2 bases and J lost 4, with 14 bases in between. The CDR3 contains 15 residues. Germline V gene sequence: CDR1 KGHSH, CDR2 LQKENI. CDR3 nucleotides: TGTGCCAGCTCACCATGGGAGGGTATGGGCACTGAAGCTTTCTTT. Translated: CASSPWEGMGTEAFF.

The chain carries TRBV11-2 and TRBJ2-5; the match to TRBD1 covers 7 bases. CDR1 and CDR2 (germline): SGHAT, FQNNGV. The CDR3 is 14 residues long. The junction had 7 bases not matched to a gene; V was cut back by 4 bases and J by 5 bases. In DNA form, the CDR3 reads TGTGCCAGCAGCTCCGGACAGGCCAGGGAGACCCAGTACTTC. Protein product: CASSSGQARETQYF.